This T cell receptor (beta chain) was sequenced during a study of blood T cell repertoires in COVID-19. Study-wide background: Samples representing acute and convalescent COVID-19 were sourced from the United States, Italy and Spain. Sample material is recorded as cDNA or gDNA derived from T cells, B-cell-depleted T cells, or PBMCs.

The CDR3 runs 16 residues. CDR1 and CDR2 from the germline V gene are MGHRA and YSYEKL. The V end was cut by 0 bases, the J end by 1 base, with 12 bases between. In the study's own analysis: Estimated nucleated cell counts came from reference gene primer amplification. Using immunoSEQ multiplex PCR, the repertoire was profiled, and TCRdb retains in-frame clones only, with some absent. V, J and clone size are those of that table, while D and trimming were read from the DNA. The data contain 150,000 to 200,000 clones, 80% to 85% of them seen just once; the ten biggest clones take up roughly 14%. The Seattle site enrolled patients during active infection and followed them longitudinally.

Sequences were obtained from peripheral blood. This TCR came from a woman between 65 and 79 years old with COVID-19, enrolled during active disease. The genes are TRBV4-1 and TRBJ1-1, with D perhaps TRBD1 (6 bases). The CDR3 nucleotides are TGCGCCAGCAGCCAAGATGTCGACAGGAGGAACACTGAAGCTTTCTTT. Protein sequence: CASSQDVDRRNTEAFF.